Listed below are T cell receptor beta chains from one sample, sequenced in a study of blood T cell repertoires in COVID-19. Sequenced by immunoSEQ multiplex PCR; TCRdb stores in-frame clones only, minus some. The sample includes about 90,000 clones, around nine tenths of them seen just once. The sample taken for sequencing was peripheral blood. The receptors were gathered from a man at least 80 years old with acute or convalescent COVID-19. The CDR3 runs from the conserved cysteine through the conserved F or W. D genes are given only for firm matches. Clone size is stated in some rows and not others, as once, few, many or a class when expanded.

16,TRBD2,TRBJ2-1,TRBV23-1,NA,TGCGCCAGCAGTCAATCAGCGGGAGGTAAGTGCGATGAGCAGTTCTTC,CASSQSAGGKCDEQFF
17,TRBD1,TRBJ1-6,TRBV5-8,NA,TGTGCCAGCAGCTTGGCCTTCGGGGGACAGGGTACTTCACCCCTCCACTTT,CASSLAFGGQGTSPLHF
14,NA,TRBJ2-2,TRBV6-6,NA,TGTGCCAGTATGGAGGACGCGAACACCGGGGAGCTGTTTTTT,CASMEDANTGELFF
17,TRBD1,TRBJ2-3,TRBV28,NA,TGTGCCAGCAGTTCCCCCGGACAGGGGGGATCATTAGATACGCAGTATTTT,CASSSPGQGGSLDTQYF
13,TRBD2,TRBJ2-7,TRBV5-8,NA,TGTGCCAGCGTGGCTAGCGGTCGCTACGAGCAGTACTTC,CASVASGRYEQYF
14,NA,TRBJ2-2,TRBV24-1,many,TGTGCCACCAGAGCAGCGGCCGACACCGGGGAGCTGTTTTTT,CATRAAADTGELFF
14,NA,TRBJ2-7,TRBV6-6,NA,TGTGCCAGCAGTTACTCGAGGTCCTCTGGCGAGCAGTACTTC,CASSYSRSSGEQYF
14,TRBD2,TRBJ2-5,TRBV5-1,NA,TGCGCCAGCAACCCGGGACTAGCGATTGAGACCCAGTACTTC,CASNPGLAIETQYF
14,TRBD1,TRBJ1-2,TRBV2,NA,TGTGCCAGCAGCCGACAGGGCAGCTTCTATGGCTACACCTTC,CASSRQGSFYGYTF
13,TRBD1,TRBJ2-7,TRBV28,NA,TGTGCCAGCTCGGGACAGGGATACTACGAGCAGTACTTC,CASSGQGYYEQYF
14,NA,TRBJ1-4,TRBV7-6,NA,TGTGCCAGCAGCCTCGGGCCCCAGGGGGAAAAACTGTTTTTT,CASSLGPQGEKLFF
14,TRBD1,TRBJ1-2,TRBV4-3,NA,TGCGCCAGCAGCCAAGATAGGAGGGGGCGAGGCTACACCTTC,CASSQDRRGRGYTF
15,NA,TRBJ2-7,TRBV5-6,NA,TGTGCCAGCAGCTTTCGTCGGTCCTTCCCCTACGAGCAGTACTTC,CASSFRRSFPYEQYF
15,TRBD2,TRBJ2-3,TRBV28,NA,TGTGCCAGCAGTTCTGGCGGGAGTAGCACAGATACGCAGTATTTT,CASSSGGSSTDTQYF
14,NA,TRBJ2-2,TRBV7-8,once,TGTGCCAGCAGCTTAGTGAGGTGGACCGGGGAGCTGTTTTTT,CASSLVRWTGELFF
18,TRBD2,TRBJ2-1,TRBV5-1,once,TGCGCCAGCAGCTTGGAGGGACTAGCGGTGAGCTCCTACAATGAGCAGTTCTTC,CASSLEGLAVSSYNEQFF
15,TRBD2,TRBJ2-5,TRBV2,NA,TGTGCCAGCAGCCAACTAGCGGGAGGGGGGCAGACCCAGTACTTC,CASSQLAGGGQTQYF
15,TRBD1,TRBJ1-2,TRBV6-2/TRBV6-3,NA,TGTGCCAGCAGTCATGCGACAGGGCCTAACTATGGCTACACCTTC,CASSHATGPNYGYTF
12,NA,TRBJ2-7,TRBV11-2,few,TGTGCCAGCAGCTTATCCGCCTACGAGCAGTACTTC,CASSLSAYEQYF
14,NA,TRBJ1-1,TRBV6-2/TRBV6-3,NA,TGTGCCAGCAACCCTCTTCGCGTTGGCACTGAAGCTTTCTTT,CASNPLRVGTEAFF
15,NA,TRBJ2-1,TRBV6-2/TRBV6-3,NA,TGTGCCAGCAGTTACTCGATTCGGTGGTTCGGTGAGCAGTTCTTC,CASSYSIRWFGEQFF
16,TRBD2,TRBJ2-3,TRBV6-6,NA,TGTGCCAGCAGTTACCTGGGGTCTAGCGGGATTAATACGCAGTATTTT,CASSYLGSSGINTQYF
12,TRBD2,TRBJ2-1,TRBV28,NA,TGTGCCAGCAGGACTAGCGACAATGAGCAGTTCTTC,CASRTSDNEQFF
15,NA,TRBJ1-1,TRBV3-1/TRBV3-2,NA,TGTGCCAGCAGCCCTTTAGGCGGGAACTCCCCTGAAGCTTTCTTT,CASSPLGGNSPEAFF
14,TRBD2,TRBJ2-3,TRBV24-1,NA,TGTGCCACCAAGGGCGGGAGGAGGGCAGATACGCAGTATTTT,CATKGGRRADTQYF
14,NA,TRBJ2-1,TRBV6-5,few,TGTGCCAGCAGCATGGGGGGTCTCGGCAATGAGCAGTTCTTC,CASSMGGLGNEQFF
13,TRBD1,TRBJ1-5,TRBV19,few,TGTGCCAGTTCGACAGGGCTGGAGCAGCCCCAGCATTTT,CASSTGLEQPQHF
16,TRBD2,TRBJ2-1,TRBV9,NA,TGTGCCAGCAGCGTAGGTGCGGGAGGGGGTTACAATGAGCAGTTCTTC,CASSVGAGGGYNEQFF
15,TRBD2,TRBJ2-1,TRBV7-2,NA,TGTGCCAGCAGCTTAGATAGCGGGAGACGGAATGAGCAGTTCTTC,CASSLDSGRRNEQFF
14,NA,TRBJ1-4,TRBV7-2,NA,TGTGCCAGCAGCCTTAGGAGTAGGGGTGAAAAACTGTTTTTT,CASSLRSRGEKLFF
14,TRBD1,TRBJ1-1,TRBV6-5,NA,TGTGCCAGCAGGGCCGGGACAGCGAACACTGAAGCTTTCTTT,CASRAGTANTEAFF
13,TRBD1,TRBJ1-6,TRBV19,NA,TGTGCCAGTAGGTGGGACAGAAATTCACCCCTCCACTTT,CASRWDRNSPLHF
16,NA,TRBJ2-1,TRBV4-1,NA,TGCGCCAGCAGCCAAGATCGACTAGACGGGTACAATGAGCAGTTCTTC,CASSQDRLDGYNEQFF
14,NA,TRBJ2-2,TRBV6-5,NA,TGTGCCAGCAGTTCCGACAGGAACACCGGGGAGCTGTTTTTT,CASSSDRNTGELFF
13,TRBD1,TRBJ1-1,TRBV9,NA,TGTGCCAGCAGCGTAGTAGGGACAGGGGAAGCTTTCTTT,CASSVVGTGEAFF
14,NA,TRBJ1-2,TRBV6-2/TRBV6-3,NA,TGTGCCAGCAGTTACCTCCAGGGCGGCTATGGCTACACCTTC,CASSYLQGGYGYTF
18,TRBD2,TRBJ2-2,TRBV19,once,TGTGCCAGTAGTATCCGATTGGTTCGGGGAGGGCCGACGGGGGAGCTGTTTTTT,CASSIRLVRGGPTGELFF
13,TRBD1,TRBJ2-2,TRBV2,once,TGTGCCACTACACAGGGGGACACCGGGGAGCTGTTTTTT,CATTQGDTGELFF
15,TRBD2,TRBJ2-7,TRBV3-1/TRBV3-2,NA,TGTGCCAGCAGCCAACTCGGGACTAGCGGCTACGAGCAGTACTTC,CASSQLGTSGYEQYF
16,TRBD2,TRBJ2-1,TRBV19,NA,TGTGCCAGTAGTATAGATCGCGGGAGTCCCTACAATGAGCAGTTCTTC,CASSIDRGSPYNEQFF
15,NA,TRBJ1-5,TRBV2,NA,TGTGCCAGCAGTGAAGCGAGGAGGGGCAATCAGCCCCAGCATTTT,CASSEARRGNQPQHF
15,TRBD2,TRBJ2-5,TRBV28,NA,TGTGCCAGCAAGGCTAGCGGGAGGGCGCAAGAGACCCAGTACTTC,CASKASGRAQETQYF
14,NA,TRBJ2-5,TRBV29-1,NA,TGCAGCGCGGAGGCGGGACAGCTAAAAGAGACCCAGTACTTC,CSAEAGQLKETQYF
11,NA,TRBJ1-1,TRBV12-3/TRBV12-4,NA,TGTGCCAGCCAGGGTTTGACTGAAGCTTTCTTT,CASQGLTEAFF
14,TRBD1,TRBJ2-5,TRBV7-2,NA,TGTGCCAGCAGCCCCCGGACAGGGGAAGAGACCCAGTACTTC,CASSPRTGEETQYF
13,TRBD1,TRBJ2-7,TRBV27,NA,TGTGCCAGCAGTTTATACAGGGGCTACGAGCAGTACTTC,CASSLYRGYEQYF
15,TRBD2,TRBJ2-1,TRBV7-2,NA,TGTGCCAGCAGCCCGGGAGGACTAGCGGGTTTTGAGCAGTTCTTC,CASSPGGLAGFEQFF
16,NA,TRBJ1-4,TRBV18,NA,TGTGCCAGCTCGCCACAGGGAGGAACAGCTAATGAAAAACTGTTTTTT,CASSPQGGTANEKLFF
12,NA,TRBJ2-2,TRBV28,once,TGTGCCAGCAGTTTGGTAGTAGGGGAGCTGTTTTTT,CASSLVVGELFF
14,NA,TRBJ2-5,TRBV6-6,NA,TGTGCCAGCAGTTACTCCTGGAGGGAAGAGACCCAGTACTTC,CASSYSWREETQYF
15,TRBD2,TRBJ2-1,TRBV7-3,NA,TGTGCCAGCAGCTTCAGCGGGAGCTCCTACAATGAGCAGTTCTTC,CASSFSGSSYNEQFF
18,TRBD1,TRBJ1-5,TRBV18,NA,TGTGCCAGCTCACTCCGGGACAGGGGGCCGCATAGCAATCAGCCCCAGCATTTT,CASSLRDRGPHSNQPQHF
14,NA,TRBJ1-2,TRBV6-2/TRBV6-3,NA,TGTGCCAGCAGTTACTCCCCGGGGGACTATGGCTACACCTTC,CASSYSPGDYGYTF
14,TRBD1,TRBJ2-5,TRBV28,once,TGTGCCAGCGGAAGACAGGGTGTTCAAGAGACCCAGTACTTC,CASGRQGVQETQYF